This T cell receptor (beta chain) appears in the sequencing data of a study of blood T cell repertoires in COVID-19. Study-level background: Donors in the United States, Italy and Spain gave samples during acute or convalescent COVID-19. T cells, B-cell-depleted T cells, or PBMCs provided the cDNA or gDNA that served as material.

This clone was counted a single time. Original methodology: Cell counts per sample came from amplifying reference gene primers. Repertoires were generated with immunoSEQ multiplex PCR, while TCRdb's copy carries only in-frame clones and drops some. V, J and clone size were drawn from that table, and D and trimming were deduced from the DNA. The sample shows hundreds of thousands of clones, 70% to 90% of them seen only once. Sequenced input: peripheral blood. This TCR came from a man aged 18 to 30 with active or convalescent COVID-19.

The chain's CDR3 is CASSLLLTVDYGYTF. For the CDR3, the DNA is TGTGCCAGCAGCTTACTCCTTACAGTAGACTATGGCTACACCTTC. The V gene is TRBV7-9, the J gene TRBJ1-2; the D is unclear. The V end lost 2 bases, the J end lost 3 bases, and 13 bases lay between the germline ends. The CDR3 covers 15 residues. CDR1 is SEHNR and CDR2 is FQNEAQ in the germline V gene (reference sequence).